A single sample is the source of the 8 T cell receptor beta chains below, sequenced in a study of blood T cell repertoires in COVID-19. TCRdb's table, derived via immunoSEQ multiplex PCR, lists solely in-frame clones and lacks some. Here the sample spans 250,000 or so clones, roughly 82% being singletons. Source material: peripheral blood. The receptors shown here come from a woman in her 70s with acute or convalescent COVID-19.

CDR3 protein: CASSISRANTGELFF. CDR3 DNA sequence: TGTGCCAGTAGTATCAGCAGGGCCAACACCGGGGAGCTGTTTTTT. The genes are TRBV19 and TRBJ2-2; possible D gene TRBD1, 5 bases. Per the germline V gene, CDR1 is LNHDA and CDR2 is SQIVND (reference sequence). The germline V and J ends were trimmed by 3 bases and 2 bases, with 10 bases remaining between them. This CDR3 is built from 15 residues.

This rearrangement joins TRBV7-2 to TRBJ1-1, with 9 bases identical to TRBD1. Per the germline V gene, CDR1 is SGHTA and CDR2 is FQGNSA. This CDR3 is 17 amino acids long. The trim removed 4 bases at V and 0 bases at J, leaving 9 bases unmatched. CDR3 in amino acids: CASSSTGGGIMNTEAFF. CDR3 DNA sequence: TGTGCCAGCAGCTCGACAGGGGGGGGGATCATGAACACTGAAGCTTTCTTT.

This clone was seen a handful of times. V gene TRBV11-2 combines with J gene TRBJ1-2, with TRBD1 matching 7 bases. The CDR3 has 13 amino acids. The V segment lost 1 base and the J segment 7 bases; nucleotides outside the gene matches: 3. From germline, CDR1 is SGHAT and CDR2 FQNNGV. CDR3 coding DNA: TGTGCCAGCAGCTTAGGGACAGGCGCTGGCTACACCTTC. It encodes CASSLGTGAGYTF.

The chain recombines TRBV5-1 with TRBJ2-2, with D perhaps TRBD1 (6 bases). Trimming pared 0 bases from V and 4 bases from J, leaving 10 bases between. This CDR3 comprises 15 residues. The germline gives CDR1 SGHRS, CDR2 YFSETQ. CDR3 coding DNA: TGCGCCAGCAGCTTGGTTCTACAGGGCACCGGGGAGCTGTTTTTT. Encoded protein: CASSLVLQGTGELFF.

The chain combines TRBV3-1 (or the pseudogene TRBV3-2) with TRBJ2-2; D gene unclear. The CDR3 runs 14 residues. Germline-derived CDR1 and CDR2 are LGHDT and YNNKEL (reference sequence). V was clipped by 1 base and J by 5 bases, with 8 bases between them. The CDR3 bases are TGTGCCAGCAGCCAAGGACTGGTAACCGGGGAGCTGTTTTTT. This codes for CASSQGLVTGELFF.

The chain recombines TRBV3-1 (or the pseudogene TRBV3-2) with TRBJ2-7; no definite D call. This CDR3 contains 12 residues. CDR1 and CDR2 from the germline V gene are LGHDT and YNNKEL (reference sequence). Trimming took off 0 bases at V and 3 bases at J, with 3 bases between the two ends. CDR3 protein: CASSQESYEQYF. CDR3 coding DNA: TGTGCCAGCAGCCAAGAGAGCTACGAGCAGTACTTC.

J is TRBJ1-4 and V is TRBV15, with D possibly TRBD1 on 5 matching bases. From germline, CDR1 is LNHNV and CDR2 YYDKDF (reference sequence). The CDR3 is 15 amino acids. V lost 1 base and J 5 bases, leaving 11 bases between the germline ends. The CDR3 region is CATSRGGDLNEKLFF. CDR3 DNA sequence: TGTGCCACCAGCAGAGGGGGGGACTTAAATGAAAAACTGTTTTTT.

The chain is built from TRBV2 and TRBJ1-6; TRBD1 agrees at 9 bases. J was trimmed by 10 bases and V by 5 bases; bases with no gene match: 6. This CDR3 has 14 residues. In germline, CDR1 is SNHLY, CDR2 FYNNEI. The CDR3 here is CASSLGTGSSPLHF. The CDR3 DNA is TGTGCCAGCAGTTTGGGGACAGGGTCCTCACCCCTCCACTTT.